The source of this T cell receptor beta chain is a study of cytomegalovirus exposure and HLA in healthy donors. As for the donors, each was a healthy bone marrow donor. Study observations and caveats: Within a later analysis, the majority of CMV-associated TCR beta chains appeared HLA-restricted. TCR beta V- and J-gene trimming, according to a later analysis, was linked to a missense DCLRE1C variant. HLA allele associations emerged for about 16,000 TCR beta sequences in a later analysis, at 0.05 false discovery rate.

This clone appeared a few times. Its antigen remains unknown. The PCR had 60 Vbeta and 13 Jbeta primers. Data came from immunoSEQ multiplex PCR; TCRdb stores just in-frame clones and leaves some out. Here the sample spans roughly 180,000 clones, about 82% being singletons. The sequenced material came from PBMCs. The sequence was obtained from a man between 18 and 35 years old in good health and CMV-seronegative.

The CDR3 nucleotides are TGCAGCGTTGGCCCAGGGGCCGCCTACGAGCAGTACTTC. Protein sequence: CSVGPGAAYEQYF. The rearrangement links TRBV29-1 to TRBJ2-7, with D possibly being TRBD1 (6 bases). This CDR3 spans 13 amino acids. V shed 4 bases and J shed 2 bases, with 12 bases lying between them. Germline V CDR1 and CDR2: SQVTM, ANQGSEA.